This T cell receptor beta chain was observed in a study of OX40 agonist ivuxolimab in advanced cancers. Libraries were prepared by immunoSEQ multiplex PCR; TCRdb keeps only in-frame clonotypes and omits some of them. This table has around 77,000 clones, around 90% appearing once. Autoimmune disease history or systemic immunosuppression disqualified patients. In germline, CDR1 is MNHEY, CDR2 SVGAGI. CDR3 length: 12 amino acids. Trimming cost V 11 bases and J 2 bases, with 12 bases left between them. Sequencing was performed on CD4+ or CD8+ T cells sorted from blood, taken in a trial of the OX40 agonist ivuxolimab. The sequence was obtained from an adult with an advanced solid tumor such as melanoma, head and neck, liver or kidney cancer. J is TRBJ2-5 and V is TRBV6-5, with D perhaps TRBD2 (6 bases). DNA for the CDR3: TGTGCCGCTCGGGACTTACAAGAGACCCAGTACTTC. Its protein is CAARDLQETQYF.